The present T cell receptor beta chain was sequenced within a study of blood T cell repertoires in COVID-19. Study in general: COVID-19 samples collected from the United States, Italy and Spain covered acute and convalescent phases. PBMCs, B-cell-depleted T cells, or T cells provided the cDNA or gDNA that made up the material.

Per the study methods: Reference gene primer amplification gave nucleated cell count estimates. Using immunoSEQ multiplex PCR, the repertoire was profiled, and TCRdb retains in-frame clones only, with some absent. V and J calls plus clone size are reproduced from that table; the DNA served to infer D and trimming. The sample shows about 390,000 clones, 80% to 90% of them seen only once. Researchers sorted participants into cohorts using their self-reported clinical history. The sample consisted of PBMCs or T cells enriched from blood (not recorded which). This clonotype was obtained from a woman between 50 and 59 years old who had recovered from COVID-19.

The CDR3 reads CASSLSGQASYEQYF. In nucleotides, the CDR3 is TGTGCCAGCAGTTTGTCGGGACAGGCCTCCTACGAGCAGTACTTC. The chain employs TRBV27 and TRBJ2-7; 8 bases map to TRBD1. The CDR3 has 15 amino acids. Germline V gene lookup returns CDR1 MNHEY and CDR2 SMNVEV (reference sequence). Unmatched junction bases numbered 4, after V lost 3 bases and J lost 0 bases.